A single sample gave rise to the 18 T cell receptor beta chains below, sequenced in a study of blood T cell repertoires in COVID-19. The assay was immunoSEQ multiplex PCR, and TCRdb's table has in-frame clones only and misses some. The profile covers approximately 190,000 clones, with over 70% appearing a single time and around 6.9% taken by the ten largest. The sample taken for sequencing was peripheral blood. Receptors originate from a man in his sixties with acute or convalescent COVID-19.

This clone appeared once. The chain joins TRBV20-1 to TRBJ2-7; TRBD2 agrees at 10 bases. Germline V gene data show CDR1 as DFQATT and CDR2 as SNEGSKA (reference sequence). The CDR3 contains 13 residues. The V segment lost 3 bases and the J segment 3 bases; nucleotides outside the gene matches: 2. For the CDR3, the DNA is TGCAGTGCTAGTTCTAGCGGGAGCTACGAGCAGTACTTC. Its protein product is CSASSSGSYEQYF.

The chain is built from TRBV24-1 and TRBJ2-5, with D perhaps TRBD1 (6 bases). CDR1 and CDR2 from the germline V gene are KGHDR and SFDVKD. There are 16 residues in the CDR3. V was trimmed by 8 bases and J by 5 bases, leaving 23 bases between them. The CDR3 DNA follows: TGTGCCACCAAGGGGACGGCAGGGGTTCAGGAGGAGACCCAGTACTTC. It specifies CATKGTAGVQEETQYF.

The CDR3 loop is CASSGHFSGNTIYF. The CDR3 DNA is TGTGCCAGCAGTGGACACTTCTCTGGAAACACCATATATTTT. The chain employs TRBV6-2 or TRBV6-3 and TRBJ1-3; TRBD1 might be the D (5 bases). CDR3 length: 14 amino acids. The germline CDR1 and CDR2 sequences are MNHEY and SVGEGT. V lost 5 bases and J lost 0, with 8 bases in between.

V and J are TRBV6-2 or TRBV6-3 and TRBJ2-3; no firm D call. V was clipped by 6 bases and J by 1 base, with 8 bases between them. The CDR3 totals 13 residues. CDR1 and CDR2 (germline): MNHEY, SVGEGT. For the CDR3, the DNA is TGTGCCAGCAGCCGAGTCGGCACAGATACGCAGTATTTT. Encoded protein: CASSRVGTDTQYF.

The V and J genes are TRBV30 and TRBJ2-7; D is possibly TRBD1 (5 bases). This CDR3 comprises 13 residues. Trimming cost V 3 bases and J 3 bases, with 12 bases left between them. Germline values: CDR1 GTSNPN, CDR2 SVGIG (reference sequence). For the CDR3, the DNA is TGTGCCTGGAGACACAGGCCTAGCTACGAGCAGTACTTC. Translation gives CAWRHRPSYEQYF.

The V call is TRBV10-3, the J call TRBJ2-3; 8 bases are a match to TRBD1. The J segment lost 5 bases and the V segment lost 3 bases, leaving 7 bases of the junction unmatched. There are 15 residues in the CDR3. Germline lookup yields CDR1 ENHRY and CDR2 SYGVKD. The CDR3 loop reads CAISEGWGTGDTQYF. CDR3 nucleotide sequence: TGTGCCATCAGTGAAGGCTGGGGGACAGGAGATACGCAGTATTTT.

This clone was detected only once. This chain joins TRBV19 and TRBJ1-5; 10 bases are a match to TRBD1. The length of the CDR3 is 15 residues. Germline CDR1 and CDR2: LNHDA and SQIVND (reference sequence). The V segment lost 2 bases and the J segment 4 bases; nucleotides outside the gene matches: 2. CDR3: CASSIWGQGNQPQHF. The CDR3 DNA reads TGTGCCAGTAGTATATGGGGACAGGGGAATCAGCCCCAGCATTTT.

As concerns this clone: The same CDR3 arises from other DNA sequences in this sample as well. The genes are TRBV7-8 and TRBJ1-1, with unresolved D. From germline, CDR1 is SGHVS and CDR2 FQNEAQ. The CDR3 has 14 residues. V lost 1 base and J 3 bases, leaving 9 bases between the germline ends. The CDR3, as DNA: TGTGCCAGCAGCTTAGGGAGGGTGGACACTGAAGCTTTCTTT. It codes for CASSLGRVDTEAFF.

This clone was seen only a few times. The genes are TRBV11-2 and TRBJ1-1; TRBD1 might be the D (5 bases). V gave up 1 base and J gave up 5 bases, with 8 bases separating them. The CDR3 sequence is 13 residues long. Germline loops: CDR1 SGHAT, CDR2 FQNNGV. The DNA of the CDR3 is TGTGCCAGCAGCTTAGCCTCAGGGACTGAAGCTTTCTTT. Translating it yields CASSLASGTEAFF.

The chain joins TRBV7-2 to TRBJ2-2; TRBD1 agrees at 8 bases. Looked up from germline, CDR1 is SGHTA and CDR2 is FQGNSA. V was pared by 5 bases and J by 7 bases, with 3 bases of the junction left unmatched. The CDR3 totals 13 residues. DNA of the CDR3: TGTGCCAGCAGCCCAGGACAGGGCGGGGAGCTGTTTTTT. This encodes CASSPGQGGELFF.

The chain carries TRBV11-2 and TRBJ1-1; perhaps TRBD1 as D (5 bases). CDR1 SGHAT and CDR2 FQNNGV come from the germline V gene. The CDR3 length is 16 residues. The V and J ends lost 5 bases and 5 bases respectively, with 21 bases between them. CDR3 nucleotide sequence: TGTGCCAGCAGCCTACGGGGGTCAGGCGTATGGACTGAAGCTTTCTTT. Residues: CASSLRGSGVWTEAFF.

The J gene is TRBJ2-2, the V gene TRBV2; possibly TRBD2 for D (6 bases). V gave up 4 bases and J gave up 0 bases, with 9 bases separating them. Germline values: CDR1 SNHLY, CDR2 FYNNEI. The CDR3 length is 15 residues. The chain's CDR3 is CASSVTRPNTGELFF. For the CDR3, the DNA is TGTGCCAGCAGTGTGACTAGACCGAACACCGGGGAGCTGTTTTTT.

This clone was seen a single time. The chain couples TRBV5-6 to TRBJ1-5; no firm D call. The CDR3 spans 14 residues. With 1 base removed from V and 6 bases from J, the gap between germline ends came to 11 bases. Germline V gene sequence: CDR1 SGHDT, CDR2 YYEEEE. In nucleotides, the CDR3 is TGTGCCAGCAGCTTGTCGGGGTGGGGTCAGCCCCAGCATTTT. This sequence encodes CASSLSGWGQPQHF.

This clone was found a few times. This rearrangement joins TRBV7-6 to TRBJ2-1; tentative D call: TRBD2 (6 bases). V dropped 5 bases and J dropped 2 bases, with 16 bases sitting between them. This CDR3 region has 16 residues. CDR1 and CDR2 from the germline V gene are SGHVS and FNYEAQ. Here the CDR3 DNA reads TGTGCCAGCAGCCCCGGCGGGCTAGCGACCTACAATGAGCAGTTCTTC. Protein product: CASSPGGLATYNEQFF.

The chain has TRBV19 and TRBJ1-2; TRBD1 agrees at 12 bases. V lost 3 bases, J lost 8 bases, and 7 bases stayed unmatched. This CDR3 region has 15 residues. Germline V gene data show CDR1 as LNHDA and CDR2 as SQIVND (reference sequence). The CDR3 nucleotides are TGTGCCAGTAGTATCCCGGGACAGGGGGCCGACGGCTACACCTTC. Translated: CASSIPGQGADGYTF. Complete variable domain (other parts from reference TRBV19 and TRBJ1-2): DGGITQSPKYLFRKEGQNVTLSCEQNLNHDAMYWYRQDPGQGLRLIYYSQIVNDFQKGDIAEGYSVSREKKESFPLTVTSAQKNPTAFYLCASSIPGQGADGYTFGSGTRLTVV.

CDR3 DNA: TGCGCCAGCAGCCAGCTCGGCAGGGGAACCTACGAGCAGTACTTC. Amino acid sequence: CASSQLGRGTYEQYF. This rearrangement joins TRBV4-1 to TRBJ2-7; perhaps TRBD1 as D (6 bases). Germline loops: CDR1 MGHRA, CDR2 YSYEKL. The germline V and J ends were trimmed by 3 bases and 2 bases, with 14 bases remaining between them. The CDR3 has 15 amino acids.

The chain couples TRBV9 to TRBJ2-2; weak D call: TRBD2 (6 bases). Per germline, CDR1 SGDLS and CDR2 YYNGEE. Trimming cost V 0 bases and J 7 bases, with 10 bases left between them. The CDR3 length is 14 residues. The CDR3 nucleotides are TGTGCCAGCAGCGTAGGGTCAGCGGGCGGGGAGCTGTTTTTT. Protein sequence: CASSVGSAGGELFF.

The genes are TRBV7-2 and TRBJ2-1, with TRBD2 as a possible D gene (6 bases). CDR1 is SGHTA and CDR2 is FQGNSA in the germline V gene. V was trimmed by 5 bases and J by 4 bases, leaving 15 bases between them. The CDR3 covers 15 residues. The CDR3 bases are TGTGCCAGCAGCACCGGGACTCTGACTTACAATGAGCAGTTCTTC. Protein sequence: CASSTGTLTYNEQFF.